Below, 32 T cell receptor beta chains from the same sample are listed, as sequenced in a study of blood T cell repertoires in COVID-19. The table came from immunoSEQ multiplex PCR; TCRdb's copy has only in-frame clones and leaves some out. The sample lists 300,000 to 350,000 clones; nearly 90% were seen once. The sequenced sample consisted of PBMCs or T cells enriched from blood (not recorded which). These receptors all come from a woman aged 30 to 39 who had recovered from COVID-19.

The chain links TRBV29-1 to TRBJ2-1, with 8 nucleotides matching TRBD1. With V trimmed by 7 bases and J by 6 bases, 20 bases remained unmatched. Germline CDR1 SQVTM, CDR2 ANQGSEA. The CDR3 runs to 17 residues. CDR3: CSAPLIPTGASGNEQFF. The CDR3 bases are TGCAGCGCACCACTTATTCCGACAGGGGCGAGTGGCAATGAGCAGTTCTTC.

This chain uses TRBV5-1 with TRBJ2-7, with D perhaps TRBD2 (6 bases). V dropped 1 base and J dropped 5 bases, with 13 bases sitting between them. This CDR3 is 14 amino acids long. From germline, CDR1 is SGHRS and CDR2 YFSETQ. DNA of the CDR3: TGCGCCAGCAGCTTGAAGGAGGGCCCCCACGAGCAGTACTTC. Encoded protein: CASSLKEGPHEQYF.

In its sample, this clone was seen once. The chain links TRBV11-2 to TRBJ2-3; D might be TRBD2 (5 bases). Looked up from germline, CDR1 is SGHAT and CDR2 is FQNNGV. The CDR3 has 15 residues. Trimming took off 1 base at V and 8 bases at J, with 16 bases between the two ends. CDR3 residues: CASSLAVFVAGTQYF. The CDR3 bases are TGTGCCAGCAGCTTAGCTGTCTTCGTGGCGGGTACGCAGTATTTT.

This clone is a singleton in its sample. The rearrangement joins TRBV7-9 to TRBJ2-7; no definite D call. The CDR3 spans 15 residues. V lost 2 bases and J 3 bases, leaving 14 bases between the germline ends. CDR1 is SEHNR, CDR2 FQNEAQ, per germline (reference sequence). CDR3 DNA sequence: TGTGCCAGCAGCTTATCAGGCAATCAACTCTACGAGCAGTACTTC. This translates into CASSLSGNQLYEQYF.

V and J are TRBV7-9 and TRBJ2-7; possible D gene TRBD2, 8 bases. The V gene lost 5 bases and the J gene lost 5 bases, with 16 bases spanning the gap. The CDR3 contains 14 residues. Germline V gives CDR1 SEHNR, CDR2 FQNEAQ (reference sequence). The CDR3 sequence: CASSPQGGLDEQYF. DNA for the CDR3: TGTGCCAGCAGCCCCCAGGGGGGACTAGACGAGCAGTACTTC.

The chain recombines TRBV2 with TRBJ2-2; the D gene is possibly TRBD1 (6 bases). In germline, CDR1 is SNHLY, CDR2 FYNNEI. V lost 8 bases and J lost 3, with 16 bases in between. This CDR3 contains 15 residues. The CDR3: CASGQDRPDTGELFF. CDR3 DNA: TGTGCCAGCGGTCAGGACAGACCCGACACCGGGGAGCTGTTTTTT.

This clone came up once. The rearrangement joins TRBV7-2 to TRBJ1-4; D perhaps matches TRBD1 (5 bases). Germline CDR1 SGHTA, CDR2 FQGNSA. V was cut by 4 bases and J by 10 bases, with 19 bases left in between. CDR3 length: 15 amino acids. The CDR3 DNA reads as TGTGCCAGCAGCTCGACGGGTACAGGAGCGAGAAAACTGTTTTTT. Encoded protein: CASSSTGTGARKLFF.

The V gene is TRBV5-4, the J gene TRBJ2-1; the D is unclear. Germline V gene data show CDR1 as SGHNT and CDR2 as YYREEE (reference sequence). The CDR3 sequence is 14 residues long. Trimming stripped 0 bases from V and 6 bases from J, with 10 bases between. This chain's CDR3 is CASSLVSAINEQFF. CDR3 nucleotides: TGTGCCAGCAGCTTGGTTTCCGCTATCAATGAGCAGTTCTTC. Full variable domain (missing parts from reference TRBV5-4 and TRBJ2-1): ETGVTQSPTHLIKTRGQQVTLRCSSQSGHNTVSWYQQALGQGPQFIFQYYREEENGRGNFPPRFSGLQFPNYSSELNVNALELDDSALYLCASSLVSAINEQFFGPGTRLTVL.

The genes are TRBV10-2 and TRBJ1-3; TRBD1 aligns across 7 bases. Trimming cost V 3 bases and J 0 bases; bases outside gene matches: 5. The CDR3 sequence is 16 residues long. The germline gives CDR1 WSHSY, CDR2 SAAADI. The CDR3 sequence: CASSEGGDSSGNTIYF. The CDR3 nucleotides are TGCGCCAGCAGTGAAGGAGGGGACAGCTCTGGAAACACCATATATTTT.

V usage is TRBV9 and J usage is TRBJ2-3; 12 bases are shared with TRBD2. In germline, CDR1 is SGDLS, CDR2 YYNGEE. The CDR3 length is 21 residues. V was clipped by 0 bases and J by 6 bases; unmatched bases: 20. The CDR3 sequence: CASSVAPGSQASGRARDTQYF. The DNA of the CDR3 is TGTGCCAGCAGCGTAGCTCCAGGAAGCCAAGCTAGCGGGAGGGCCCGTGATACGCAGTATTTT.

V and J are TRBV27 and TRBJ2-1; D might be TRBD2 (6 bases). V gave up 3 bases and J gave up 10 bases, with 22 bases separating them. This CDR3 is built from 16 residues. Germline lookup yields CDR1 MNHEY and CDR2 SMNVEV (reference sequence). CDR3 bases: TGTGCCAGCAGTTTTGGGGGGACTGCTTTGTTTAACGAGCAGTTCTTC. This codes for CASSFGGTALFNEQFF.

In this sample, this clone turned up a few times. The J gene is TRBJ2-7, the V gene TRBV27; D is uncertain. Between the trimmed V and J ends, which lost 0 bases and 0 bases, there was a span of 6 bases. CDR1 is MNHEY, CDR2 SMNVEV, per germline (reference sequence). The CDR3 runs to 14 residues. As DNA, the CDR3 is TGTGCCAGCAGTTTATCGGCTGCCTCCTACGAGCAGTACTTC. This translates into CASSLSAASYEQYF.

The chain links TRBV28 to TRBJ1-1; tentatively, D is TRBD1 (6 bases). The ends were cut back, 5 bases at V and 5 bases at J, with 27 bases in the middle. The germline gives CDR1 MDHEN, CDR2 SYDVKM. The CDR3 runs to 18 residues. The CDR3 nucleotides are TGTGCCAGCAGTCTCCCCACGGGGGGCGTATCGGGGGGGACTGAAGCTTTCTTT. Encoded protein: CASSLPTGGVSGGTEAFF.

Here the CDR3 reads CASSLGQGASGYGYTF. CDR3 nucleotides: TGCGCCAGCAGCTTGGGACAGGGGGCATCTGGCTATGGCTACACCTTC. V and J are TRBV5-1 and TRBJ1-2, with TRBD1 matching 10 bases. CDR1 is SGHRS and CDR2 is YFSETQ in the germline V gene. After removal of 0 bases from V and 4 bases from J, the junction contained 6 bases not matched to a gene. CDR3 length: 16 residues.

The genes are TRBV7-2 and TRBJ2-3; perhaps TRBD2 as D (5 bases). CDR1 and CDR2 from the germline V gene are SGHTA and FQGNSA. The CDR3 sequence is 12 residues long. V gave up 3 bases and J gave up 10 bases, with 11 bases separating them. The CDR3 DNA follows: TGTGCCAGCAGCTTTGAAGGGAGTGCGCAGTATTTT. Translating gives CASSFEGSAQYF.

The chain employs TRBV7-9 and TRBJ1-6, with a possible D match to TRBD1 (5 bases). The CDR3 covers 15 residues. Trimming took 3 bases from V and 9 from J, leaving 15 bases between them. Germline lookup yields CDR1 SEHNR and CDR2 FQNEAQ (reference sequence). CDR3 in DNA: TGTGCCAGCAGCTTCGACGGGGCGCGGGGTTCACCCCTCCACTTT. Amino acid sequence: CASSFDGARGSPLHF.

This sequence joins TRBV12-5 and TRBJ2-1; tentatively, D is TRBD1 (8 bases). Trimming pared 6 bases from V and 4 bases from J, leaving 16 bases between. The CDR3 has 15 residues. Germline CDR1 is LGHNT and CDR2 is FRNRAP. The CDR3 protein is CASGSGQGGYNEQFF. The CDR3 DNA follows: TGTGCTAGTGGGTCAGGACAGGGAGGGTACAATGAGCAGTTCTTC.

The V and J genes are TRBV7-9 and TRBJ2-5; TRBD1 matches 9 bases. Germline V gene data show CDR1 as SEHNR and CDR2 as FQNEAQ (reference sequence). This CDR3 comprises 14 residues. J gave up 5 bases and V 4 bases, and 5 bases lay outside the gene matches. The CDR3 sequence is CASSWDREQETQYF. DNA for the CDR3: TGTGCCAGCAGCTGGGACAGGGAACAGGAGACCCAGTACTTC.

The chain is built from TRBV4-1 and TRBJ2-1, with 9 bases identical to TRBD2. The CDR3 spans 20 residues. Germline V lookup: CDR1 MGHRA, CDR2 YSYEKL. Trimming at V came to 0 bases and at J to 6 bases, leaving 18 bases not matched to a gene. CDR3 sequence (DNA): TGCGCCAGCAGCCAAGATTCCGGGACATTTAGCGGGAGTGTCCCCAATGAGCAGTTCTTC. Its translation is CASSQDSGTFSGSVPNEQFF.

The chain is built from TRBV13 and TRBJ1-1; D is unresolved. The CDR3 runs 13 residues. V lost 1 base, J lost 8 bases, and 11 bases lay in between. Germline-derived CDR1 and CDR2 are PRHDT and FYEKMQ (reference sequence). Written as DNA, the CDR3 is TGTGCCAGCAGCTTAGCTACTCACCTCGAAGCTTTCTTT. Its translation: CASSLATHLEAFF. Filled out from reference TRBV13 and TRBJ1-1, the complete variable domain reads AAGVIQSPRHLIKEKRETATLKCYPIPRHDTVYWYQQGPGQDPQFLISFYEKMQSDKGSIPDRFSAQQFSDYHSELNMSSLELGDSALYFCASSLATHLEAFFGQGTRLTVV.

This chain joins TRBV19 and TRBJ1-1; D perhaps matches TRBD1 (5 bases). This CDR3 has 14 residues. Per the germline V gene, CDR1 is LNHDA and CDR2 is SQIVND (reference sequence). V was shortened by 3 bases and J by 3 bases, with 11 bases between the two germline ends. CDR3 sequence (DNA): TGTGCCAGTAGTATTCAGGGACTGTACACTGAAGCTTTCTTT. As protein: CASSIQGLYTEAFF.

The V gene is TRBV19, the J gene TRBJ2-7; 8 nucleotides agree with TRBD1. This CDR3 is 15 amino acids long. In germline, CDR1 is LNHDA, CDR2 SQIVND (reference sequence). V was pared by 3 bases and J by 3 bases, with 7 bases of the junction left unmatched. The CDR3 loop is CASSIRYRGDYEQYF. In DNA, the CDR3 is TGTGCCAGTAGTATTCGGTACAGGGGGGACTACGAGCAGTACTTC.

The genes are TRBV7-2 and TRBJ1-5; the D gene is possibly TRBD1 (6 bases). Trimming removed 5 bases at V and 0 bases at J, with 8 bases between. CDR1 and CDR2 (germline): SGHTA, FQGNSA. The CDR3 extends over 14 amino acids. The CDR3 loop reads CASSRTASNQPQHF. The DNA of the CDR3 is TGTGCCAGCAGCCGGACAGCTAGCAATCAGCCCCAGCATTTT.

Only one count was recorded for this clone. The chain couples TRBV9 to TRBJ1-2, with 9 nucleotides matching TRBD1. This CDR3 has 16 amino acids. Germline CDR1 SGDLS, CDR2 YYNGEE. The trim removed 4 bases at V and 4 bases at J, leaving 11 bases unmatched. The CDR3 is CASSYNSQGASYGYTF. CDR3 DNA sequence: TGTGCCAGCAGCTATAATTCACAGGGGGCAAGCTATGGCTACACCTTC.

The CDR3 loop is CAWAGTSGINEQFF. The CDR3 nucleotides are TGTGCCTGGGCTGGGACTAGCGGGATTAATGAGCAGTTCTTC. The chain links TRBV30 to TRBJ2-1, with 13 positions matching TRBD2. V lost 5 bases to trimming and J lost 7 bases; unmatched junction nucleotides: 5. Germline values: CDR1 GTSNPN, CDR2 SVGIG (reference sequence). The CDR3 extends over 14 amino acids.

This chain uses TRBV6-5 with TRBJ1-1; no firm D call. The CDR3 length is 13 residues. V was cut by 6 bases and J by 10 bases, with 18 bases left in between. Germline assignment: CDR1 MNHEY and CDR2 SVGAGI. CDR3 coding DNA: TGTGCCAGCAGCCCGGACTCGACTCGGCGAGCTTTCTTT. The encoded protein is CASSPDSTRRAFF.

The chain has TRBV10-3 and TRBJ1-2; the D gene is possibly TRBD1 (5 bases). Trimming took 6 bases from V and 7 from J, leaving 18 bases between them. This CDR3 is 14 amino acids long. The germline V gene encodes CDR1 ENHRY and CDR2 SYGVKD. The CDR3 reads CAISTGRGDSGYTF. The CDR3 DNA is TGTGCCATCAGCACCGGCCGGGGGGACTCTGGCTACACCTTC.

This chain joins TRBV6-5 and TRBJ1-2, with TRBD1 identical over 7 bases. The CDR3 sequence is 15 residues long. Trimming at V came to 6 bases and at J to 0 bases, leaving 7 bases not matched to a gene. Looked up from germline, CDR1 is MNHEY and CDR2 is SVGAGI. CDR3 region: CASRAGQGANYGYTF. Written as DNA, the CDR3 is TGTGCCAGCAGGGCCGGGCAGGGGGCTAACTATGGCTACACCTTC.

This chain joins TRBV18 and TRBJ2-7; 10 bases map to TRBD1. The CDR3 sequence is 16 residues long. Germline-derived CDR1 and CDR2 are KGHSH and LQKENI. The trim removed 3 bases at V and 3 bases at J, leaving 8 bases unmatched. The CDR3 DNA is TGTGCCAGCTCACCGGGACAGGGGACATCGGGCTACGAGCAGTACTTC. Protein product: CASSPGQGTSGYEQYF.

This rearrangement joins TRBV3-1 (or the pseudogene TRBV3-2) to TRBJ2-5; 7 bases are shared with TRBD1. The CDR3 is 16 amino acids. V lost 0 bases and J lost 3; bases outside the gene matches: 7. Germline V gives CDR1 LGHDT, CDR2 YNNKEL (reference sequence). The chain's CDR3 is CASSQDVRGREETQYF. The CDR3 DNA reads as TGTGCCAGCAGCCAAGATGTGAGGGGGCGGGAAGAGACCCAGTACTTC.

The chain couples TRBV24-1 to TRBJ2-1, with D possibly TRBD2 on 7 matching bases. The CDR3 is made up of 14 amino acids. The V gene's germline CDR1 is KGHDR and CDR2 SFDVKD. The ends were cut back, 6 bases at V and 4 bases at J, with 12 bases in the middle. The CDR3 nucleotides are TGTGCCACCAGTACGGGGGGCGGGTACAATGAGCAGTTCTTC. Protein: CATSTGGGYNEQFF.

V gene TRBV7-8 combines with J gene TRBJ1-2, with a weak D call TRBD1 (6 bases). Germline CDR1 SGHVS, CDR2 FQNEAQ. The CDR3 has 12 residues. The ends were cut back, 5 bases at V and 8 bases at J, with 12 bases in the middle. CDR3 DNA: TGTGCCAGCAGCCGCCCCGGACAGGGCTACACCTTC. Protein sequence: CASSRPGQGYTF.